Sequencing of this T cell receptor (beta chain) was carried out in a study of lymphopenia after photon versus proton radiotherapy. Data came from immunoSEQ multiplex PCR; TCRdb stores just in-frame clones and leaves some out. The sample has around 150,000 clones, approximately 91% seen once. Germline loops: CDR1 SGHDN, CDR2 FVKESK. V was shortened by 4 bases and J by 3 bases, with 9 bases between the two germline ends. The CDR3 contains 14 residues. Worth noting for this clone: What it recognizes is unknown.

Study-level findings and limits: Only patients who died were analyzed for survival; proton advantage is unproven. Under photons, naive T cells and diversity fell while effector/memory populations rose.

The chain recombines TRBV14 with TRBJ2-2; no definite D call. This TCR was sampled from a man between 45 and 60 years old with gastric cancer. The specimen was peripheral blood, collected from a patient treated with photon-based radiotherapy. DNA of the CDR3: TGTGCCAGCAGCCCAGGACCACACACCGGGGAGCTGTTTTTT. It translates to CASSPGPHTGELFF. Full variable domain (missing parts from reference TRBV14 and TRBJ2-2): EAGVTQFPSHSVIEKGQTVTLRCDPISGHDNLYWYRRVMGKEIKFLLHFVKESKQDESGMPNNRFLAERTGGTYSTLKVQPAELEDSGVYFCASSPGPHTGELFFGEGSRLTVL.